The 30 T cell receptor beta chains listed next were all sequenced from one sample in a study of blood T cell repertoires in COVID-19. Repertoires were generated with immunoSEQ multiplex PCR, while TCRdb's copy carries only in-frame clones and drops some. Of 250,000 to 300,000 clones in the sample, around 89% are singletons; the top ten hold under 15%. Sequencing was carried out using peripheral blood. The receptors derive from a woman aged 60-70 years with acute or convalescent COVID-19.

A few counts support this clone. J is TRBJ1-3 and V is TRBV5-1; D is unclear. Germline values: CDR1 SGHRS, CDR2 YFSETQ. The V gene lost 1 base and the J gene lost 1 base, with 12 bases spanning the gap. The CDR3 is 16 residues long. The CDR3 loop reads CASSLSGAPSGNTIYF. The CDR3 DNA sequence: TGCGCCAGCAGCTTGTCGGGTGCCCCATCTGGAAACACCATATATTTT.

V is TRBV19 and J is TRBJ2-7, with 7 positions matching TRBD1. This CDR3 spans 14 amino acids. Germline V CDR1 and CDR2: LNHDA, SQIVND (reference sequence). V lost 6 bases and J lost 6; bases outside the gene matches: 11. This CDR3 is CASSLQGSVTEQYF. CDR3 sequence (DNA): TGTGCCAGTAGCCTACAGGGGTCAGTCACCGAGCAGTACTTC.

The chain links TRBV20-1 to TRBJ2-7, with D perhaps TRBD1 (5 bases). Germline V lookup: CDR1 DFQATT, CDR2 SNEGSKA (reference sequence). The CDR3 runs to 11 residues. Trimming left V 6 bases short and J 6 bases short, with 12 bases between. The DNA for the CDR3 is TGCAGTGCCCGACAGTTTGGCGAGCAGTACTTC. Translation gives CSARQFGEQYF.

A single count supports this clone. This chain joins TRBV7-8 and TRBJ2-3; 12 bases agree with TRBD2. V lost 7 bases to trimming and J lost 5 bases; unmatched junction nucleotides: 4. CDR1 is SGHVS and CDR2 is FQNEAQ in the germline V gene. The CDR3 is 14 residues long. CDR3 coding DNA: TGTGCCAGCACCGGACTAGCGGGACGAGATACGCAGTATTTT. Amino acids: CASTGLAGRDTQYF.

The chain links TRBV5-4 to TRBJ2-7, with 14 bases aligning to TRBD2. CDR1 is SGHNT and CDR2 is YYREEE in the germline V gene (reference sequence). The J segment lost 5 bases and the V segment lost 4 bases, leaving 14 bases of the junction unmatched. The CDR3 has 18 residues. The CDR3 region has the DNA TGTGCCAGCAGCCCATGGGGGACTAGCGGGAGTTGGAAGAACGAGCAGTACTTC. Amino acids: CASSPWGTSGSWKNEQYF.

This rearrangement joins TRBV28 to TRBJ2-7; 8 bases agree with TRBD2. With 3 bases clipped from V and 4 bases from J, the junction kept 11 bases outside the gene matches. There are 16 residues in the CDR3. Germline CDR1 is MDHEN and CDR2 is SYDVKM. CDR3 nucleotide sequence: TGTGCCAGCAGTTTTGGGGGTGGGCGGGAGGTTTACGAGCAGTACTTC. This codes for CASSFGGGREVYEQYF.

V usage is TRBV5-8 and J usage is TRBJ2-1; a possible D gene is TRBD2 (6 bases). The V and J ends lost 3 bases and 6 bases respectively, with 16 bases between them. The CDR3 extends over 15 amino acids. The germline V gene encodes CDR1 SGHTS and CDR2 YDEGEE. The CDR3, as DNA: TGTGCCAGCAGCTCTCCGGGACGGGGGAGCAATGAGCAGTTCTTC. It translates to CASSSPGRGSNEQFF. Supplemented by reference TRBV5-8 and TRBJ2-1, the full variable domain reads EAGVTQSPTHLIKTRGQQATLRCSPISGHTSVYWYQQALGLGLQFLLWYDEGEERNRGNFPPRFSGRQFPNYSSELNVNALELEDSALYLCASSSPGRGSNEQFFGPGTRLTVL.

The CDR3 DNA follows: TGCGCCAGCAGCCAGGGGGGGCGCTCCGAGCAGTACTTC. This codes for CASSQGGRSEQYF. The chain uses TRBV4-1 and TRBJ2-7, with TRBD2 as a possible D gene (7 bases). The CDR3 has 13 residues. Looked up from germline, CDR1 is MGHRA and CDR2 is YSYEKL. V was cut by 3 bases and J by 6 bases, with 12 bases left in between.

The gene calls are TRBV7-6 and TRBJ2-5; no clear D gene. Germline V gene sequence: CDR1 SGHVS, CDR2 FNYEAQ. The CDR3 has 15 residues. V was pared by 2 bases and J by 1 base, with 11 bases between. CDR3 coding DNA: TGTGCCAGCAGCTTAACAGCCTATTCCCAAGAGACCCAGTACTTC. Amino acid sequence: CASSLTAYSQETQYF.

This clone was recorded once. The J gene is TRBJ2-2, the V gene TRBV4-1; possible D gene TRBD1, 6 bases. The V gene lost 5 bases and the J gene lost 0 bases, with 10 bases spanning the gap. The germline V gene has CDR1 MGHRA and CDR2 YSYEKL. The CDR3 consists of 15 residues. CDR3 sequence: CASSSRQANTGELFF. The CDR3 coding sequence is TGCGCCAGCAGCTCCCGACAGGCGAACACCGGGGAGCTGTTTTTT.

The chain is built from TRBV2 and TRBJ2-3, with TRBD2 identical over 7 bases. With 6 bases clipped from V and 2 bases from J, the junction kept 8 bases outside the gene matches. The V gene's germline CDR1 is SNHLY and CDR2 FYNNEI. This CDR3 region has 15 residues. The CDR3 bases are TGTGCCAGCAGGCTGACTAGCTCCTACACAGATACGCAGTATTTT. As protein: CASRLTSSYTDTQYF.

This chain joins TRBV7-9 and TRBJ2-1, with D hard to call. Germline V lookup: CDR1 SEHNR, CDR2 FQNEAQ (reference sequence). The CDR3 has 14 residues. V was cut by 1 base and J by 3 bases, with 7 bases left in between. The CDR3 protein is CASSLEAGYNEQFF. The CDR3 bases are TGTGCCAGCAGCTTAGAGGCAGGCTACAATGAGCAGTTCTTC. Together with reference TRBV7-9 and TRBJ2-1, the CDR3 gives the full variable domain: DTGVSQNPRHKITKRGQNVTFRCDPISEHNRLYWYRQTLGQGPEFLTYFQNEAQLEKSRLLSDRFSAERPKGSFSTLEIQRTEQGDSAMYLCASSLEAGYNEQFFGPGTRLTVL.

The chain employs TRBV5-1 and TRBJ2-5, with 8 bases identical to TRBD1. Germline V lookup: CDR1 SGHRS, CDR2 YFSETQ. The CDR3 loop spans 18 amino acids. V lost 0 bases, J lost 5 bases, and 15 bases stayed unmatched. CDR3 sequence reads: CASSLGGFPGGRVETQYF. CDR3 DNA sequence: TGCGCCAGCAGCTTGGGGGGATTCCCAGGGGGCCGAGTGGAGACCCAGTACTTC.

This clone was recorded once. The CDR3 DNA sequence: TGTGCCAGCAACTCAGGGGATAGAGAGACCCAGTACTTC. Translating gives CASNSGDRETQYF. The chain recombines TRBV28 with TRBJ2-5, with a weak D call TRBD1 (6 bases). This CDR3 is 13 amino acids long. V shed 7 bases and J shed 4 bases, with 13 bases lying between them. Germline V CDR1 and CDR2: MDHEN, SYDVKM.

V usage is TRBV15 and J usage is TRBJ2-1; TRBD1 aligns across 8 bases. The CDR3 runs to 13 residues. The V segment lost 3 bases and the J segment 6 bases; nucleotides outside the gene matches: 1. The germline V gene has CDR1 LNHNV and CDR2 YYDKDF (reference sequence). Here the CDR3 reads CATSRDRANEQFF. CDR3 coding DNA: TGTGCCACCAGCAGGGACAGGGCCAATGAGCAGTTCTTC.

This clone was detected a few times. The chain carries TRBV2 and TRBJ1-6, with 12 bases lining up with TRBD1. The J segment lost 6 bases and the V segment lost 6 bases, leaving 6 bases of the junction unmatched. CDR3 length: 16 amino acids. Germline V gives CDR1 SNHLY, CDR2 FYNNEI. The CDR3: CASRGDRGQRNSPLHF. CDR3 nucleotide sequence: TGTGCCAGCAGGGGGGACAGGGGGCAACGTAATTCACCCCTCCACTTT.

The chain carries TRBV19 and TRBJ1-2; a weak D match, TRBD1 (6 bases). This CDR3 has 15 residues. V lost 3 bases and J lost 0, with 11 bases in between. Germline V lookup: CDR1 LNHDA, CDR2 SQIVND (reference sequence). CDR3 region: CASSIRDTTNYGYTF. CDR3 coding DNA: TGTGCCAGTAGTATCCGGGACACTACTAACTATGGCTACACCTTC.

In its sample, this clone was seen once. This sequence joins TRBV27 and TRBJ1-6, with 9 bases lining up with TRBD1. Germline CDR1 and CDR2: MNHEY and SMNVEV (reference sequence). The CDR3 is 14 residues long. V lost 9 bases and J lost 9; bases outside the gene matches: 9. The DNA of the CDR3 is TGTGCCAGTAAGTCGTGGACAGGGGTTTCACCCCTCCACTTT. Protein sequence: CASKSWTGVSPLHF.

This sequence joins TRBV18 and TRBJ2-7; 14 bases are a match to TRBD2. CDR1 and CDR2 (germline): KGHSH, LQKENI. V dropped 3 bases and J dropped 6; count of bases not matched to a gene: 16. This CDR3 spans 19 amino acids. CDR3 sequence reads: CASSPPWGTSGSSVPEQYF. DNA for the CDR3: TGTGCCAGCTCACCCCCTTGGGGGACTAGCGGGAGTTCGGTACCCGAGCAGTACTTC.

J is TRBJ2-7 and V is TRBV5-6; 7 bases fit TRBD1. The CDR3 spans 14 residues. After removal of 4 bases from V and 2 bases from J, the junction contained 6 bases not matched to a gene. Germline assignment: CDR1 SGHDT and CDR2 YYEEEE. Here the CDR3 reads CASSPGTETYEQYF. The DNA of the CDR3 is TGTGCCAGCAGCCCCGGGACAGAGACCTACGAGCAGTACTTC.

V usage is TRBV3-1 (or the pseudogene TRBV3-2) and J usage is TRBJ2-2; a possible D gene is TRBD1 (5 bases). The CDR3 runs to 21 residues. Trimming pared 1 base from V and 2 bases from J, leaving 26 bases between. Germline loops: CDR1 LGHDT, CDR2 YNNKEL (reference sequence). The CDR3 nucleotides are TGTGCCAGCAGCCAAGTGGCACCTAAACAAGGTTTAAGGGGAAACACCGGGGAGCTGTTTTTT. Its translation is CASSQVAPKQGLRGNTGELFF.

The V gene is TRBV5-1, the J gene TRBJ2-7; 8 nucleotides agree with TRBD2. This CDR3 has 16 residues. V gave up 4 bases and J gave up 0 bases; unmatched junction bases: 9. CDR1 is SGHRS and CDR2 is YFSETQ in the germline V gene. This chain's CDR3 is CASSPGGGSLSYEQYF. The CDR3 DNA is TGCGCCAGCAGCCCGGGGGGGGGAAGCCTCTCCTACGAGCAGTACTTC.

The gene calls are TRBV19 and TRBJ1-2; TRBD1 matches 7 bases. V shed 7 bases and J 4 bases; nucleotides not matched to a gene: 12. The CDR3 has 15 residues. Germline V gene sequence: CDR1 LNHDA, CDR2 SQIVND (reference sequence). The CDR3 region has the DNA TGTGCCAGTACCAAGGGACAGCCCCAATTCTATGGCTACACCTTC. It is translated as CASTKGQPQFYGYTF.

J is TRBJ1-6 and V is TRBV28, with 7 bases that match TRBD1. Germline CDR1 reads MDHEN; CDR2 reads SYDVKM. The CDR3 extends over 12 amino acids. With V trimmed by 5 bases and J by 13 bases, 5 bases remained unmatched. The CDR3 region is CASSVGTEPLHF. CDR3 nucleotide sequence: TGTGCCAGCAGTGTCGGGACAGAGCCCCTCCACTTT.

V and J are TRBV27 and TRBJ2-2; 8 bases match TRBD1. This CDR3 contains 14 residues. The germline V gene encodes CDR1 MNHEY and CDR2 SMNVEV (reference sequence). With 6 bases clipped from V and 6 bases from J, the junction kept 6 bases outside the gene matches. This chain's CDR3 is CASRPQGAPGELFF. In nucleotides, the CDR3 is TGTGCCAGCAGGCCCCAGGGGGCGCCCGGGGAGCTGTTTTTT.

The rearrangement uses TRBV7-8 and TRBJ2-2, with 14 bases aligning to TRBD2. The CDR3 contains 16 residues. Losses at the gene ends were 6 bases for V and 7 bases for J; bases not matched to a gene: 7. CDR1 SGHVS and CDR2 FQNEAQ come from the germline V gene. CDR3 nucleotide sequence: TGTGCCAGCAGACCCGGGACTAGCGGGAGAAACGGGGAGCTGTTTTTT. Translation: CASRPGTSGRNGELFF. Using reference TRBV7-8 and TRBJ2-2 for the parts outside the CDR3, the full variable domain is GAGVSQSPRYKVAKRGQDVALRCDPISGHVSLFWYQQALGQGPEFLTYFQNEAQLDKSGLPSDRFFAERPEGSVSTLKIQRTQQEDSAVYLCASRPGTSGRNGELFFGEGSRLTVL.

The chain couples TRBV19 to TRBJ1-5, with D possibly being TRBD1 (5 bases). This CDR3 has 15 residues. V lost 3 bases, J lost 4 bases, and 13 bases lay in between. Per the germline V gene, CDR1 is LNHDA and CDR2 is SQIVND (reference sequence). The CDR3 spells CASSIGHSVNQPQHF. In nucleotides, the CDR3 is TGTGCCAGTAGTATCGGACATAGTGTGAATCAGCCCCAGCATTTT.

The J gene is TRBJ2-3, the V gene TRBV2, with 7 bases that match TRBD1. This CDR3 has 20 residues. CDR1 SNHLY and CDR2 FYNNEI come from the germline V gene. Unmatched junction bases numbered 17, after V lost 2 bases and J lost 0 bases. This chain's CDR3 is CASSETRGGIRRASTDTQYF. The CDR3 region has the DNA TGTGCCAGCAGTGAAACCCGAGGGGGCATTCGCCGGGCTAGCACAGATACGCAGTATTTT.

The chain joins TRBV10-3 to TRBJ1-2; D is possibly TRBD1 (5 bases). Germline loops: CDR1 ENHRY, CDR2 SYGVKD. This CDR3 has 16 residues. Trimming removed 10 bases at V and 7 bases at J, with 28 bases between. The CDR3 DNA follows: TGTGCCACCACACAGGAGACTGCTATTCCGTCTATTGGCTACACCTTC. Translation gives CATTQETAIPSIGYTF.

The table lists this clone with a count of one. This chain joins TRBV6-5 and TRBJ2-1, with D uncertain. CDR1 MNHEY and CDR2 SVGAGI come from the germline V gene. CDR3 size: 15 residues. V was clipped by 0 bases and J by 2 bases, with 8 bases between them. In nucleotides, the CDR3 is TGTGCCAGCAGTTACTCCCCCCCAGCCTACAATGAGCAGTTCTTC. This translates into CASSYSPPAYNEQFF.